This T cell receptor (beta chain) is from a study of blood T cells in healthy people across ages. V lost 0 bases to trimming and J lost 4 bases; unmatched junction nucleotides: 7. From germline, CDR1 is SGDLS and CDR2 YYNGEE. There are 15 residues in the CDR3. The study, taken as a whole, reports: CMV status of donors was unknown, possibly confounding expanded clonotype changes. Roughly linear age-related decline in beta diversity appeared, significant by age approximately 41.

The authors ran a second PCR of 7 to 11 cycles using a sample-barcoded 5' primer and a J-beta primer mix. A single record per CDR3 protein comes from TCRdb applying MiXCR to the 5' RACE reads. The table shows fewer than 1.5 million distinct CDR3 sequences, with roughly 45% occurring only once. With regard to this clonotype: Antigen unknown.

The source of this sequence is a woman aged 18-30 years in good health. The chain recombines TRBV9 with TRBJ2-7; 7 bases line up with TRBD2. Sequencing was done on a sample of blood. As DNA, the CDR3 is TGTGCCAGCAGCGTAGGACAAACTAGCGAGTACGAGCAGTACTTC. Translation: CASSVGQTSEYEQYF.